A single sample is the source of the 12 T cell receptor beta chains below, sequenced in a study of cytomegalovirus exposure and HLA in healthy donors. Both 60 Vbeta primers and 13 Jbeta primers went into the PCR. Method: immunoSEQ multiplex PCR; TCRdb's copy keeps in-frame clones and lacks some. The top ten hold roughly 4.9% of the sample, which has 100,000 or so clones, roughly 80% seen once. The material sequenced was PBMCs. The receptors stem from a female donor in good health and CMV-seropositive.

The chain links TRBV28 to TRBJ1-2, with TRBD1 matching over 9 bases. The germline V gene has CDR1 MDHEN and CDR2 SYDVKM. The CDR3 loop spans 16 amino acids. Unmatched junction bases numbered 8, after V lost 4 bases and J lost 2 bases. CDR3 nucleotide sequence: TGTGCCAGCAGTTCACCCGGACAGGGGATCAACTATGGCTACACCTTC. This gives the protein CASSSPGQGINYGYTF.

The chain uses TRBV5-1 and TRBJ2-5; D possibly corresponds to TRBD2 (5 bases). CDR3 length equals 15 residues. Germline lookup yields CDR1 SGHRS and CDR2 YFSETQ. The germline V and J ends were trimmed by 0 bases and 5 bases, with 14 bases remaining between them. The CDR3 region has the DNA TGCGCCAGCAGCTTGGGTCGGACTGGCGGGGAGACCCAGTACTTC. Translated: CASSLGRTGGETQYF.

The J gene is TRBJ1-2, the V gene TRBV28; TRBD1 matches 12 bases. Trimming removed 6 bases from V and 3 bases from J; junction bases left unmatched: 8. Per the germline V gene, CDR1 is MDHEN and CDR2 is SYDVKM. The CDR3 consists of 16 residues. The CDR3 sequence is CASRQRGTGGDYGYTF. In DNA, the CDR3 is TGTGCCAGCAGGCAGAGGGGGACAGGGGGCGACTATGGCTACACCTTC.

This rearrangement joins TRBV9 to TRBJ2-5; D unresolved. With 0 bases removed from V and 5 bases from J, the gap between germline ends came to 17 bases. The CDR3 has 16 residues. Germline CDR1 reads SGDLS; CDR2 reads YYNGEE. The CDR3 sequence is CASSVGVRPLKETQYF. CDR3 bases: TGTGCCAGCAGCGTAGGTGTCAGGCCCTTAAAGGAGACCCAGTACTTC. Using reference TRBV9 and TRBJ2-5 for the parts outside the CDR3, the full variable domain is DSGVTQTPKHLITATGQRVTLRCSPRSGDLSVYWYQQSLDQGLQFLIQYYNGEERAKGNILERFSAQQFPDLHSELNLSSLELGDSALYFCASSVGVRPLKETQYFGPGTRLLVL.

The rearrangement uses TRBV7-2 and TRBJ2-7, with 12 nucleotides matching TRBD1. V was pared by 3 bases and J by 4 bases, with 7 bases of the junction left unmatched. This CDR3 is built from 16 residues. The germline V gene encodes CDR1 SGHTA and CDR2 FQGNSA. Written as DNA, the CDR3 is TGTGCCAGCAGCTTTCAGTGGGACAGGGGGCGGTACGAGCAGTACTTC. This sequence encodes CASSFQWDRGRYEQYF.

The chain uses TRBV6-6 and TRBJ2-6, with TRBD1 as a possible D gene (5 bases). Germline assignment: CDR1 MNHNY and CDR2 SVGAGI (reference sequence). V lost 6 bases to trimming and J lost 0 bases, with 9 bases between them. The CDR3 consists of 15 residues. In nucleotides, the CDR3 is TGTGCCAGCAGCCCTCAGGGCTCTGGGGCCAACGTCCTGACTTTC. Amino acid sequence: CASSPQGSGANVLTF.

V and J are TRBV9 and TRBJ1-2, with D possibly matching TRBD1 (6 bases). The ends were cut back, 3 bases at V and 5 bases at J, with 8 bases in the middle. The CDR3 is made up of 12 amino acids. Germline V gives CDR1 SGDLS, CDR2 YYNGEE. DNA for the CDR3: TGTGCCAGCAGCGCAGGGGTATATGGCTACACCTTC. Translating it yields CASSAGVYGYTF. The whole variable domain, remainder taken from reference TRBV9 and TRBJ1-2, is DSGVTQTPKHLITATGQRVTLRCSPRSGDLSVYWYQQSLDQGLQFLIQYYNGEERAKGNILERFSAQQFPDLHSELNLSSLELGDSALYFCASSAGVYGYTFGSGTRLTVV.

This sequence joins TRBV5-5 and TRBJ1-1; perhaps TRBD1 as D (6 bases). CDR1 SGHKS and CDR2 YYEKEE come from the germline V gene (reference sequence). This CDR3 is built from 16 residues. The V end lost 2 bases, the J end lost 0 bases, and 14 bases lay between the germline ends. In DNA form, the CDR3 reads TGTGCCAGCAGCTTCGGGGGGCTCAACATGAACACTGAAGCTTTCTTT. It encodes CASSFGGLNMNTEAFF.

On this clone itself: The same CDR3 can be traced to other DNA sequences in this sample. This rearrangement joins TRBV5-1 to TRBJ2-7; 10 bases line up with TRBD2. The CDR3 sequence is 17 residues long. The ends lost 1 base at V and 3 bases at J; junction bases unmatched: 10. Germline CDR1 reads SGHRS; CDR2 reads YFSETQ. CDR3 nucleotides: TGCGCCAGCAGCTTGACTAGGACTAGCGGTACAAACTACGAGCAGTACTTC. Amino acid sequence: CASSLTRTSGTNYEQYF.

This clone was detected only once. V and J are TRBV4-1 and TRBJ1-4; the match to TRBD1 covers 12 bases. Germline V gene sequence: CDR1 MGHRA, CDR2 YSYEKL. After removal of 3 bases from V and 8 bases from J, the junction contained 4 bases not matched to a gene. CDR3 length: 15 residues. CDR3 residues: CASSHHGTGGEKLFF. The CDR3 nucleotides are TGCGCCAGCAGCCATCACGGGACAGGGGGCGAAAAACTGTTTTTT.

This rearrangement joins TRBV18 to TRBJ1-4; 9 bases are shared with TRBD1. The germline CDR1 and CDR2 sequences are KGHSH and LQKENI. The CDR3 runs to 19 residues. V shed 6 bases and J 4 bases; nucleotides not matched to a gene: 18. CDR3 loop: CASSPLPSTGGTGNEKLFF. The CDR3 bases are TGTGCCAGCTCCCCTCTACCCTCGACAGGGGGGACTGGTAATGAAAAACTGTTTTTT.

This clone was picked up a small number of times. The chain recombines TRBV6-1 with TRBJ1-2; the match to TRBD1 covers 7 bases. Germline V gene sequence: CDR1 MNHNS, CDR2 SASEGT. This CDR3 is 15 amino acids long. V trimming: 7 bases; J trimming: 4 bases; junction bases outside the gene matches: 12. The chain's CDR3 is CASTPNQQGSYGYTF. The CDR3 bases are TGTGCCAGCACTCCAAATCAACAGGGGTCCTATGGCTACACCTTC.